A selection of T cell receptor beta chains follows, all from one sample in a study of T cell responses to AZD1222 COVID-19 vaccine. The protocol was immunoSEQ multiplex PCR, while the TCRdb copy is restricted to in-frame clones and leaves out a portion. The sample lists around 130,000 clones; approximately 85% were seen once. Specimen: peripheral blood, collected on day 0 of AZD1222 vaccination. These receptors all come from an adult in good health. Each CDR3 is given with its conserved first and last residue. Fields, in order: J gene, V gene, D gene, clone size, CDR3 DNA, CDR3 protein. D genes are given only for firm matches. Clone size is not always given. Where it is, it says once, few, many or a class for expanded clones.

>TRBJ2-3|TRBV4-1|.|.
TGCGCCAGCAGCCACCAAGGGAGGGGGGTAGATACGCAGTATTTT
CASSHQGRGVDTQYF
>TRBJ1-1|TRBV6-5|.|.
TGTGCCAGACCGACGGGACACAAGAACACTGAAGCTTTCTTT
CARPTGHKNTEAFF
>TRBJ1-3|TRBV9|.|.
TGTGCCAGCAGCATATCTGGAAACACCATATATTTT
CASSISGNTIYF
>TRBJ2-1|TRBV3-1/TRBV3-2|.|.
TGTGCCAGCAGTCCGACTACATCTTTCTACAATGAGCAGTTCTTC
CASSPTTSFYNEQFF
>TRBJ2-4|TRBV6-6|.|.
TGTGCCAGCAGTTACGGGGAGAGGGGCAAAAACATTCAGTACTTC
CASSYGERGKNIQYF
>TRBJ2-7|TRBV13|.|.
TGTGCCAGCAGCTTAGGGGTTATGTACGAGCAGTACTTC
CASSLGVMYEQYF
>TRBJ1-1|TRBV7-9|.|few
TGTGCCAGCAGGCCAGGGGCCAACACTGAAGCTTTCTTT
CASRPGANTEAFF
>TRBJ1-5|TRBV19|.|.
TGTGCCAGCCGTCGGACGGACAATCAGCCCCAGCATTTT
CASRRTDNQPQHF
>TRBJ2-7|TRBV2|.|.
TGTGCCACTCAGGGAGACTCCTACGAGCAGTACTTC
CATQGDSYEQYF
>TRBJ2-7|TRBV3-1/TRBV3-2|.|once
TGTGCCAGCAGGCAAGGGCTCCGGGATGCCTCCTACGAGCAGTACTTC
CASRQGLRDASYEQYF
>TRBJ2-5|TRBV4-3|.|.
TGCGCCAGCAGCCAAGCTAGACGTGGGGCCGGCGGACAAGAGACCCAGTACTTC
CASSQARRGAGGQETQYF
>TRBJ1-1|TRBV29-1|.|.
TGCAGCGTTGTCCTACAGGGTGGGACTGAAGCTTTCTTT
CSVVLQGGTEAFF
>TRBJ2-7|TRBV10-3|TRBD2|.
TGTGCCATCAGGAGCGGGGGGGCCTACGAGCAGTACTTC
CAIRSGGAYEQYF